One sample yielded the 30 T cell receptor beta chains listed below, sequenced in a study of blood T cell repertoires in COVID-19. Libraries were prepared by immunoSEQ multiplex PCR; TCRdb keeps only in-frame clonotypes and omits some of them. Here the sample spans about 350,000 clones, roughly 84% being singletons. The sample comprised PBMCs or T cells enriched from blood (not recorded which). The receptors stem from a woman in her thirties who had recovered from COVID-19.

In its sample, this clone was seen once. CDR3 coding DNA: TGTGCCATCAGTGAGTCTGGGACAGGGGTTGGCTACACCTTC. Its protein product is CAISESGTGVGYTF. The V call is TRBV10-3, the J call TRBJ1-2; 10 bases line up with TRBD1. The germline V gene encodes CDR1 ENHRY and CDR2 SYGVKD. V lost 0 bases to trimming and J lost 7 bases; unmatched junction nucleotides: 2. The CDR3 totals 14 residues.

The rearrangement uses TRBV30 and TRBJ1-2, with 9 bases that match TRBD1. The CDR3 loop spans 14 amino acids. The germline V gene encodes CDR1 GTSNPN and CDR2 SVGIG (reference sequence). The junction had 2 bases not matched to a gene; V was cut back by 3 bases and J by 0 bases. The CDR3 region is CAWRGTGSNYGYTF. The DNA for the CDR3 is TGTGCCTGGAGGGGGACAGGGTCTAACTATGGCTACACCTTC.

V and J are TRBV30 and TRBJ1-3; weak D call: TRBD1 (5 bases). Trimming removed 0 bases at V and 11 bases at J, with 11 bases between. The germline CDR1 and CDR2 sequences are GTSNPN and SVGIG (reference sequence). This CDR3 has 12 residues. CDR3 DNA: TGTGCCTGGAGTGTAGTGGGGGGAGCCATATATTTT. Translating it yields CAWSVVGGAIYF.

The CDR3 reads CASSRTGLTGELFF. CDR3 nucleotide sequence: TGTGCCAGCAGCAGGACAGGTTTGACCGGGGAGCTGTTTTTT. V usage is TRBV28 and J usage is TRBJ2-2, with 7 nucleotides matching TRBD1. In germline, CDR1 is MDHEN, CDR2 SYDVKM. The CDR3 length is 14 residues. The J segment lost 5 bases and the V segment lost 6 bases, leaving 6 bases of the junction unmatched.

The V call is TRBV7-6, the J call TRBJ2-3, with D perhaps matching TRBD1 (6 bases). Trimming removed 5 bases at V and 5 bases at J, with 14 bases between. Germline CDR1 and CDR2: SGHVS and FNYEAQ. The CDR3 covers 14 residues. The CDR3 spells CASSNLGGRDTQYF. CDR3 bases: TGTGCCAGCAGCAATTTAGGGGGTAGAGATACGCAGTATTTT.

The rearrangement links TRBV19 to TRBJ1-4; 8 nucleotides align to TRBD1. Germline V gives CDR1 LNHDA, CDR2 SQIVND (reference sequence). The CDR3 runs to 16 residues. V was clipped by 7 bases and J by 8 bases; unmatched bases: 15. The CDR3 reads CASTSRVGTGLEKLFF. In DNA form, the CDR3 reads TGTGCCAGTACCTCTAGGGTCGGGACAGGCTTGGAAAAACTGTTTTTT.

The rearrangement uses TRBV4-1 and TRBJ2-1; 11 bases agree with TRBD2. The length of the CDR3 is 15 residues. The germline V gene has CDR1 MGHRA and CDR2 YSYEKL. Trimming at V came to 3 bases and at J to 6 bases, leaving 4 bases not matched to a gene. The chain's CDR3 is CASSQTSGEGNEQFF. The CDR3 nucleotides are TGCGCCAGCAGCCAGACTAGCGGGGAGGGCAATGAGCAGTTCTTC.

The CDR3 DNA reads as TGTGCCATCAGTGAGCCGGGACAACCTACCTACGAGCAGTACTTC. Protein sequence: CAISEPGQPTYEQYF. The chain is built from TRBV10-3 and TRBJ2-7, with TRBD1 as a possible D gene (6 bases). Germline assignment: CDR1 ENHRY and CDR2 SYGVKD. Trimming stripped 2 bases from V and 2 bases from J, with 13 bases between. CDR3 length equals 15 residues.

The chain joins TRBV4-1 to TRBJ2-1; 8 bases are shared with TRBD2. The V segment lost 0 bases and the J segment 4 bases; nucleotides outside the gene matches: 8. Germline V gene sequence: CDR1 MGHRA, CDR2 YSYEKL. CDR3 length: 17 residues. Written as DNA, the CDR3 is TGCGCCAGCAGCCAAGATGGGACTAGAGGGACATACAATGAGCAGTTCTTC. Amino acid sequence: CASSQDGTRGTYNEQFF.

The chain combines TRBV3-1 (or the pseudogene TRBV3-2) with TRBJ2-1, with 11 bases fitting TRBD1. The ends lost 5 bases at V and 4 bases at J; junction bases unmatched: 4. This CDR3 has 15 amino acids. Looked up from germline, CDR1 is LGHDT and CDR2 is YNNKEL (reference sequence). In nucleotides, the CDR3 is TGTGCCAGCAGCGGAGGGACAGGGGGTTACAATGAGCAGTTCTTC. This sequence encodes CASSGGTGGYNEQFF.

J is TRBJ2-3 and V is TRBV5-1, with 9 bases lining up with TRBD2. CDR1 and CDR2 from the germline V gene are SGHRS and YFSETQ. Germline trimming cut 2 bases from V and 5 bases from J; bases unmatched to any gene: 15. The CDR3 totals 18 residues. In DNA, the CDR3 is TGCGCCAGCAGCTTCCCAGATAGTTCTAGCGGGGCTGGAGATACGCAGTATTTT. Translated: CASSFPDSSSGAGDTQYF. Based on the CDR3 plus reference TRBV5-1 and TRBJ2-3, the full variable domain is KAGVTQTPRYLIKTRGQQVTLSCSPISGHRSVSWYQQTPGQGLQFLFEYFSETQRNKGNFPGRFSGRQFSNSRSEMNVSTLELGDSALYLCASSFPDSSSGAGDTQYFGPGTRLTVL.

The chain employs TRBV30 and TRBJ2-1, with 10 positions matching TRBD1. CDR1 GTSNPN and CDR2 SVGIG come from the germline V gene (reference sequence). J lost 5 bases, V lost 1 base, and 8 bases had no gene match. The CDR3 is 16 amino acids. CDR3 loop: CAWSEITGTGDNEQFF. CDR3 nucleotides: TGTGCCTGGAGTGAAATTACCGGGACAGGGGACAATGAGCAGTTCTTC.

The CDR3 sequence: CSVEDWDRVRGYTF. The CDR3, as DNA: TGCAGCGTTGAAGATTGGGACAGGGTACGAGGCTACACCTTC. The chain uses TRBV29-1 and TRBJ1-2; 9 bases align to TRBD1. The CDR3 sequence is 14 residues long. The germline V gene has CDR1 SQVTM and CDR2 ANQGSEA. The ends lost 0 bases at V and 8 bases at J; junction bases unmatched: 7.

This clone was picked up a small number of times. The DNA for the CDR3 is TGTGCCAGCAAGATGGGGGAGGGCTATGGCTACACCTTC. The encoded protein is CASKMGEGYGYTF. V gene TRBV2 combines with J gene TRBJ1-2; maybe TRBD1 (5 bases). The V gene lost 7 bases and the J gene lost 4 bases, with 13 bases spanning the gap. CDR3 length: 13 residues. Germline assignment: CDR1 SNHLY and CDR2 FYNNEI.

This clone was seen only a few times. The rearrangement links TRBV3-1 (or the pseudogene TRBV3-2) to TRBJ1-1, with a possible D match to TRBD1 (6 bases). Trimming took off 8 bases at V and 1 base at J, with 14 bases between the two ends. CDR3 size: 14 residues. From germline, CDR1 is LGHDT and CDR2 YNNKEL (reference sequence). In nucleotides, the CDR3 is TGTGCCAGCCGATCTTGGACAGAGAACACTGAAGCTTTCTTT. Translated, it gives CASRSWTENTEAFF.

The V and J genes are TRBV6-2 or TRBV6-3 and TRBJ2-7; D gene uncertain. Germline CDR1 reads MNHEY; CDR2 reads SVGEGT. Trimming cost V 2 bases and J 0 bases, with 2 bases left between them. The CDR3 runs to 12 residues. The CDR3 is CASSYHSYEQYF. In DNA form, the CDR3 reads TGTGCCAGCAGTTACCACTCCTACGAGCAGTACTTC.

CDR3: CASSLSRGLYTF. CDR3 sequence (DNA): TGTGCCAGCAGCTTATCACGGGGGTTATACACCTTC. This chain connects TRBV13 to TRBJ1-2; the D gene is possibly TRBD1 (5 bases). V lost 2 bases and J 11 bases, leaving 12 bases between the germline ends. The CDR3 sequence is 12 residues long. Germline loops: CDR1 PRHDT, CDR2 FYEKMQ (reference sequence).

This clone was seen a single time. This chain uses TRBV19 with TRBJ2-3, with D possibly TRBD2 on 6 matching bases. The germline V gene encodes CDR1 LNHDA and CDR2 SQIVND (reference sequence). This CDR3 is 16 amino acids long. The ends were cut back, 2 bases at V and 3 bases at J, with 15 bases in the middle. The CDR3 is CASSISSTSWTDTQYF. The CDR3 bases are TGTGCCAGTAGTATATCATCGACTAGTTGGACAGATACGCAGTATTTT.

J is TRBJ1-4 and V is TRBV2, with 8 positions matching TRBD1. Unmatched junction bases numbered 5, after V lost 2 bases and J lost 6 bases. Germline CDR1 SNHLY, CDR2 FYNNEI. This CDR3 has 15 amino acids. The CDR3 DNA reads TGTGCCAGCAGTGAATTAGGACAGGGTGATGAAAAACTGTTTTTT. It specifies CASSELGQGDEKLFF. Combining the CDR3 with reference TRBV2 and TRBJ1-4 gives the whole variable domain EPEVTQTPSHQVTQMGQEVILRCVPISNHLYFYWYRQILGQKVEFLVSFYNNEISEKSEIFDDQFSVERPDGSNFTLKIRSTKLEDSAMYFCASSELGQGDEKLFFGSGTQLSVL.

This clone was counted a single time. This rearrangement joins TRBV5-4 to TRBJ2-3, with 8 bases lining up with TRBD2. CDR3 length: 17 amino acids. Unmatched junction bases numbered 10, after V lost 1 base and J lost 3 bases. CDR1 and CDR2 (germline): SGHNT, YYREEE (reference sequence). The CDR3 spells CASSLPPERGPTDTQYF. The CDR3 bases are TGTGCCAGCAGCTTGCCTCCCGAGCGGGGGCCGACAGATACGCAGTATTTT.

The V call is TRBV27, the J call TRBJ2-7, with D uncertain. The CDR3 covers 16 residues. Trimming took 1 base from V and 2 from J, leaving 15 bases between them. Germline CDR1 and CDR2: MNHEY and SMNVEV (reference sequence). The CDR3 DNA follows: TGTGCCAGCAGTTTATACGGTGCTCGAAGCACCTACGAGCAGTACTTC. This sequence encodes CASSLYGARSTYEQYF.

The chain has TRBV28 and TRBJ2-7; no clear D gene. Germline CDR1 and CDR2: MDHEN and SYDVKM. V shed 3 bases and J shed 5 bases, with 5 bases lying between them. The CDR3 extends over 11 amino acids. The CDR3 DNA follows: TGTGCCAGCAGTTTTGGCAACGAGCAGTACTTC. It specifies CASSFGNEQYF.

The CDR3 DNA is TGCAGTGCTTCCCGGGACGAGCAGTACTTC. Translating gives CSASRDEQYF. V and J are TRBV20-1 and TRBJ2-7; D is uncertain. Trimming took 5 bases from V and 5 from J, leaving 7 bases between them. The CDR3 loop spans 10 amino acids. The germline CDR1 and CDR2 sequences are DFQATT and SNEGSKA (reference sequence).

The rearrangement joins TRBV9 to TRBJ1-3; 7 bases align to TRBD1. Germline V lookup: CDR1 SGDLS, CDR2 YYNGEE. The CDR3 is 15 residues long. Germline trimming cut 3 bases from V and 2 bases from J; bases unmatched to any gene: 5. DNA for the CDR3: TGTGCCAGCAGCGGGTACGGGACAGCTGGAAACACCATATATTTT. This gives the protein CASSGYGTAGNTIYF.

The chain joins TRBV30 to TRBJ1-5; 10 nucleotides line up with TRBD1. After removal of 4 bases from V and 6 bases from J, the junction contained 9 bases not matched to a gene. The CDR3 spans 15 residues. CDR1 GTSNPN and CDR2 SVGIG come from the germline V gene (reference sequence). In DNA, the CDR3 is TGTGCCTGGAAACCCGGGACAGGGGATTCTCAGCCCCAGCATTTT. Translation: CAWKPGTGDSQPQHF.

The chain is built from TRBV2 and TRBJ1-5; possibly TRBD1 for D (6 bases). Looked up from germline, CDR1 is SNHLY and CDR2 is FYNNEI. The CDR3 runs to 13 residues. V lost 8 bases, J lost 4 bases, and 12 bases lay in between. The CDR3 nucleotides read TGTGCCAGCGAGGGGGGGGAAAATCAGCCCCAGCATTTT. It codes for CASEGGENQPQHF.

V and J are TRBV15 and TRBJ1-1, with D unclear. The germline CDR1 and CDR2 sequences are LNHNV and YYDKDF (reference sequence). V lost 0 bases, J lost 0 bases, and 8 bases lay in between. The CDR3 runs 15 residues. The CDR3 protein is CATSRDPGLNTEAFF. As DNA, the CDR3 is TGTGCCACCAGCAGAGATCCGGGATTGAACACTGAAGCTTTCTTT.

In the case of this clone: Other DNA sequences from this sample encode an identical CDR3 as well. This chain joins TRBV10-3 and TRBJ2-2; the D gene is possibly TRBD2 (5 bases). The germline V gene encodes CDR1 ENHRY and CDR2 SYGVKD. V was trimmed by 2 bases and J by 0 bases, leaving 7 bases between them. The CDR3 sequence is 15 residues long. The CDR3 loop reads CAISERGTNTGELFF. The CDR3 nucleotides are TGTGCCATCAGTGAGCGAGGGACGAACACCGGGGAGCTGTTTTTT.

The chain couples TRBV29-1 to TRBJ2-5, with 8 bases matching TRBD1. V shed 4 bases, J shed 5 bases, and the junction held 6 bases outside the gene matches. Germline CDR1 and CDR2: SQVTM and ANQGSEA. The length of the CDR3 is 13 residues. CDR3: CSVAQGVGETQYF. CDR3 sequence (DNA): TGCAGCGTTGCACAGGGGGTTGGGGAGACCCAGTACTTC. The complete variable domain, with remaining parts taken from reference TRBV29-1 and TRBJ2-5, reads SAVISQKPSRDICQRGTSLTIQCQVDSQVTMMFWYRQQPGQSLTLIATANQGSEATYESGFVIDKFPISRPNLTFSTLTVSNMSPEDSSIYLCSVAQGVGETQYFGPGTRLLVL.

J is TRBJ2-7 and V is TRBV4-3, with no clear D. Germline V gene lookup returns CDR1 LGHNA and CDR2 YSLEER. V was trimmed by 0 bases and J by 6 bases, leaving 9 bases between them. This CDR3 is built from 13 residues. CDR3 coding DNA: TGCGCCAGCAGCCAAGATGGCCGAAGCGAGCAGTACTTC. Its translation is CASSQDGRSEQYF.